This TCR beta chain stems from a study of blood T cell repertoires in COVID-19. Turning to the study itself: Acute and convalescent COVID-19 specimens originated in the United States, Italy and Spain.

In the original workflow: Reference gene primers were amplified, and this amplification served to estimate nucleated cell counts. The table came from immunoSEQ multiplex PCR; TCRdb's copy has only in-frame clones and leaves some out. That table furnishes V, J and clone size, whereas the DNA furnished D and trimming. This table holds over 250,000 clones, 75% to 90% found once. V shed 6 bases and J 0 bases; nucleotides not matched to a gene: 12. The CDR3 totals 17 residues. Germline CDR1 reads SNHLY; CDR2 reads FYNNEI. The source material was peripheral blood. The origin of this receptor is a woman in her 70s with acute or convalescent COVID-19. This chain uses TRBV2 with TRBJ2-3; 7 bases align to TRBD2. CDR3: CASRGRDSGFSTDTQYF. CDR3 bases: TGTGCCAGCAGGGGACGTGATAGCGGGTTTAGCACAGATACGCAGTATTTT.